A single sample is the source of the 32 T cell receptor beta chains below, sequenced in a study of blood T cell repertoires in COVID-19. This table comes from immunoSEQ multiplex PCR, and its TCRdb copy is limited to in-frame clones, with some not included. In the table there are 25,000 or so clones, about 94% of which are singletons. Source material: peripheral blood. The receptors come from a human donor with active COVID-19. The donor label of this sample is uncertain.

The rearrangement uses TRBV28 and TRBJ2-1; no clear D. Germline lookup yields CDR1 MDHEN and CDR2 SYDVKM. The CDR3 is made up of 14 amino acids. Trimming pared 6 bases from V and 4 bases from J, leaving 13 bases between. In nucleotides, the CDR3 is TGTGCCAGCAGCCTTAGTGCGAGTTACAATGAGCAGTTCTTC. Translating gives CASSLSASYNEQFF.

The V call is TRBV6-1, the J call TRBJ2-1, with 8 bases matching TRBD2. The CDR3 has 15 amino acids. Germline V CDR1 and CDR2: MNHNS, SASEGT. V trimming: 2 bases; J trimming: 8 bases; junction bases outside the gene matches: 8. The CDR3: CASSEFGTSVHEQFF. The CDR3 bases are TGTGCCAGCAGTGAATTCGGGACTAGTGTCCATGAGCAGTTCTTC.

The V gene is TRBV7-9, the J gene TRBJ2-1; no definite D call. Trimming removed 6 bases at V and 6 bases at J, with 6 bases between. The CDR3 totals 11 residues. Germline V CDR1 and CDR2: SEHNR, FQNEAQ (reference sequence). The CDR3 loop reads CASRKSNEQFF. The DNA for the CDR3 is TGTGCCAGCAGAAAGAGCAATGAGCAGTTCTTC.

The chain recombines TRBV30 with TRBJ1-1, with 7 bases that match TRBD1. The CDR3 consists of 13 residues. V shed 4 bases, J shed 2 bases, and the junction held 4 bases outside the gene matches. From germline, CDR1 is GTSNPN and CDR2 SVGIG (reference sequence). The CDR3, as DNA: TGTGCCTGGACCGGGGACAGAAACACTGAAGCTTTCTTT. Its protein product is CAWTGDRNTEAFF.

V is TRBV2 and J is TRBJ2-7, with D tentatively TRBD1 (5 bases). The CDR3 sequence is 15 residues long. Germline CDR1 SNHLY, CDR2 FYNNEI. V was pared by 1 base and J by 5 bases, with 15 bases between. CDR3 coding DNA: TGTGCCAGCAGTGAAGGATGGGGCAGCTTTGACGAGCAGTACTTC. Translation: CASSEGWGSFDEQYF. The full variable domain, completed using reference TRBV2 and TRBJ2-7, is EPEVTQTPSHQVTQMGQEVILRCVPISNHLYFYWYRQILGQKVEFLVSFYNNEISEKSEIFDDQFSVERPDGSNFTLKIRSTKLEDSAMYFCASSEGWGSFDEQYFGPGTRLTVT.

J is TRBJ1-2 and V is TRBV7-2; 7 positions match TRBD1. Germline V gene lookup returns CDR1 SGHTA and CDR2 FQGNSA. The CDR3 contains 13 residues. After removal of 5 bases from V and 6 bases from J, the junction contained 6 bases not matched to a gene. CDR3 sequence (DNA): TGTGCCAGCAGCGCACAGGGGATCGATGGCTACACCTTC. This encodes CASSAQGIDGYTF.

Written as DNA, the CDR3 is TGTGCCAGCAGTCTCCCGGGACAGAATAAAGAGACCCAGTACTTC. It codes for CASSLPGQNKETQYF. This sequence joins TRBV6-6 and TRBJ2-5; 7 positions agree with TRBD1. The CDR3 sequence is 15 residues long. The ends lost 5 bases at V and 3 bases at J; junction bases unmatched: 9. Germline V gene sequence: CDR1 MNHNY, CDR2 SVGAGI (reference sequence).

This chain connects TRBV12-3 or TRBV12-4 to TRBJ1-3; no clear D gene. Between the trimmed V and J ends, which lost 7 bases and 0 bases, there was a span of 7 bases. The CDR3 sequence is 13 residues long. CDR3 in DNA: TGTGCCAGCATCCCCCACTCTGGAAACACCATATATTTT. Translation gives CASIPHSGNTIYF.

V and J are TRBV19 and TRBJ2-7; TRBD1 aligns across 7 bases. The CDR3 spans 15 residues. V gave up 3 bases and J gave up 2 bases; unmatched junction bases: 7. The germline V gene encodes CDR1 LNHDA and CDR2 SQIVND (reference sequence). CDR3 region: CASSIDTGDPYEQYF. The CDR3 DNA reads TGTGCCAGTAGTATCGATACAGGGGATCCCTACGAGCAGTACTTC.

The chain links TRBV6-4 to TRBJ2-2; D is unresolved. This CDR3 region has 14 residues. V was cut by 4 bases and J by 2 bases, with 8 bases left in between. The germline V gene encodes CDR1 MRHNA and CDR2 SNTAGT. In DNA form, the CDR3 reads TGTGCCAGCAGTGTTCTCAGTAACACCGGGGAGCTGTTTTTT. It translates to CASSVLSNTGELFF.

V and J are TRBV14 and TRBJ2-4; 11 bases are shared with TRBD2. This CDR3 has 20 amino acids. Germline values: CDR1 SGHDN, CDR2 FVKESK. V gave up 1 base and J gave up 0 bases; unmatched junction bases: 11. CDR3 sequence reads: CASSQGLAGMGRGAKNIQYF. The CDR3 DNA follows: TGTGCCAGCAGCCAAGGACTAGCGGGAATGGGGAGGGGAGCCAAAAACATTCAGTACTTC.

About this clone itself: Other DNA sequences within the sample encode an identical CDR3. The rearrangement uses TRBV7-2 and TRBJ2-5, with TRBD2 identical over 16 bases. The CDR3 extends over 16 amino acids. Germline loops: CDR1 SGHTA, CDR2 FQGNSA. The J segment lost 2 bases and the V segment lost 3 bases, leaving 0 bases of the junction unmatched. Written as DNA, the CDR3 is TGTGCCAGCAGCTTGGGACTAGCGGGGGGGCAAGAGACCCAGTACTTC. This translates into CASSLGLAGGQETQYF. Full variable domain (remainder filled in from reference TRBV7-2 and TRBJ2-5): GAGVSQSPSNKVTEKGKDVELRCDPISGHTALYWYRQSLGQGLEFLIYFQGNSAPDKSGLPSDRFSAERTGGSVSTLTIQRTQQEDSAVYLCASSLGLAGGQETQYFGPGTRLLVL.

The J gene is TRBJ2-7, the V gene TRBV5-1; TRBD1 matches 11 bases. With 4 bases clipped from V and 9 bases from J, the junction kept 9 bases outside the gene matches. CDR1 is SGHRS, CDR2 YFSETQ, per germline. The CDR3 runs to 14 residues. The CDR3 nucleotides read TGCGCCAGCAGCAATGGACAGGGGGCGTGGGGGCAGTACTTC. It specifies CASSNGQGAWGQYF.

The genes are TRBV7-2 and TRBJ1-1; 11 bases agree with TRBD1. The CDR3 contains 15 residues. The V segment lost 1 base and the J segment 4 bases; nucleotides outside the gene matches: 2. The V gene's germline CDR1 is SGHTA and CDR2 FQGNSA. CDR3 sequence reads: CASSLVGQGGTEAFF. The CDR3 DNA sequence: TGTGCCAGCAGCTTAGTGGGACAGGGGGGCACTGAAGCTTTCTTT.

The J gene is TRBJ1-4, the V gene TRBV4-1; D ambiguous. V dropped 1 base and J dropped 14 bases, with 11 bases sitting between them. CDR3 length equals 12 residues. Germline lookup yields CDR1 MGHRA and CDR2 YSYEKL. The CDR3 DNA reads as TGCGCCAGCAGCCAAGTTCGAGGTGGTCTGTTTTTT. Translation gives CASSQVRGGLFF.

The rearrangement joins TRBV28 to TRBJ2-7, with 10 bases that match TRBD2. Germline loops: CDR1 MDHEN, CDR2 SYDVKM. CDR3 length: 14 residues. Trimming removed 10 bases from V and 2 bases from J; junction bases left unmatched: 8. For the CDR3, the DNA is TGTGCCACCCAAGAGAGCGGGAGGGCCTACGAGCAGTACTTC. The encoded protein is CATQESGRAYEQYF.

This clone was counted a few times. The chain couples TRBV11-2 to TRBJ1-1; 9 bases are a match to TRBD1. Germline V gene sequence: CDR1 SGHAT, CDR2 FQNNGV. J gave up 6 bases and V 5 bases, and 16 bases lay outside the gene matches. CDR3 size: 17 residues. CDR3 DNA: TGTGCCAGCAGCCATCAGAGGACAGGGGCCCGTTTGGCTGAAGCTTTCTTT. Translated, it gives CASSHQRTGARLAEAFF.

The V gene is TRBV11-2, the J gene TRBJ2-3; perhaps TRBD2 as D (6 bases). V lost 1 base and J lost 5, with 22 bases in between. CDR1 and CDR2 from the germline V gene are SGHAT and FQNNGV. The CDR3 is 18 residues long. The CDR3 sequence is CASSLASGVEGPRDTQYF. The CDR3 DNA reads as TGTGCCAGCAGCTTAGCCTCGGGGGTAGAGGGGCCGCGAGATACGCAGTATTTT.

The count of this clone is one. The chain joins TRBV5-4 to TRBJ2-7; 7 bases fit TRBD2. Trimming cost V 2 bases and J 1 base; bases outside gene matches: 6. The germline gives CDR1 SGHNT, CDR2 YYREEE (reference sequence). The CDR3 extends over 15 amino acids. The CDR3: CASSFGTTYSYEQYF. The CDR3, as DNA: TGTGCCAGCAGCTTTGGGACTACCTATTCCTACGAGCAGTACTTC.

The J gene is TRBJ1-1, the V gene TRBV12-5, with D perhaps TRBD1 (5 bases). Trimming left V 0 bases short and J 5 bases short, with 10 bases between. The CDR3 covers 14 residues. CDR1 is LGHNT, CDR2 FRNRAP, per germline. CDR3 nucleotides: TGTGCTAGTGGTTTGGTACCGGAGGGGACTGAAGCTTTCTTT. It specifies CASGLVPEGTEAFF.

This chain connects TRBV11-2 to TRBJ2-5; 10 bases agree with TRBD2. V dropped 3 bases and J dropped 3; count of bases not matched to a gene: 16. The germline CDR1 and CDR2 sequences are SGHAT and FQNNGV. The CDR3 is 19 residues long. The CDR3 loop is CASSLSPGLAGVPEETQYF. In nucleotides, the CDR3 is TGTGCCAGCAGCTTGTCCCCCGGGCTAGCGGGAGTTCCCGAAGAGACCCAGTACTTC.

This sequence joins TRBV19 and TRBJ2-7; 9 nucleotides line up with TRBD1. The CDR3 is 15 residues long. The V segment lost 1 base and the J segment 4 bases; nucleotides outside the gene matches: 5. CDR1 is LNHDA, CDR2 SQIVND, per germline (reference sequence). The CDR3 loop reads CASSIAGTGPYEQYF. DNA of the CDR3: TGTGCCAGTAGTATAGCCGGGACAGGGCCGTACGAGCAGTACTTC.

The rearrangement uses TRBV10-3 and TRBJ2-5, with TRBD2 matching over 9 bases. This CDR3 contains 15 residues. V lost 3 bases, J lost 2 bases, and 4 bases stayed unmatched. CDR1 is ENHRY and CDR2 is SYGVKD in the germline V gene. The CDR3: CAISEMAGGQETQYF. CDR3 nucleotide sequence: TGTGCCATCAGTGAAATGGCGGGGGGGCAAGAGACCCAGTACTTC.

V is TRBV27 and J is TRBJ2-7, with 8 bases aligning to TRBD1. Trimming cost V 2 bases and J 2 bases; bases outside gene matches: 5. CDR1 and CDR2 from the germline V gene are MNHEY and SMNVEV (reference sequence). This CDR3 comprises 15 residues. The CDR3 loop reads CASSLHDRGAYEQYF. The CDR3 DNA reads as TGTGCCAGCAGTTTACATGACAGGGGAGCCTACGAGCAGTACTTC.

The CDR3: CASSLAEQGRREQYF. CDR3 nucleotide sequence: TGCGCCAGCAGCTTGGCCGAACAGGGGCGTCGCGAGCAGTACTTC. J is TRBJ2-7 and V is TRBV5-1; 7 bases align to TRBD1. The CDR3 has 15 residues. Germline V gives CDR1 SGHRS, CDR2 YFSETQ. After removal of 0 bases from V and 6 bases from J, the junction contained 9 bases not matched to a gene.

CDR3 sequence (DNA): TGTGCTAGTGGTTTGGTACTCAAGGGGGGGCTTCTAGATAACTATGGCTACACCTTC. It specifies CASGLVLKGGLLDNYGYTF. The chain employs TRBV12-5 and TRBJ1-2, with a possible D match to TRBD1 (6 bases). The CDR3 extends over 19 amino acids. Germline values: CDR1 LGHNT, CDR2 FRNRAP. The V and J ends lost 0 bases and 1 base respectively, with 21 bases between them.

The rearrangement uses TRBV14 and TRBJ2-7, with 7 bases fitting TRBD1. Losses at the gene ends were 4 bases for V and 2 bases for J; bases not matched to a gene: 5. The CDR3 is 14 residues long. CDR1 and CDR2 (germline): SGHDN, FVKESK. CDR3 amino acids: CASSPRQGAYEQYF. In DNA form, the CDR3 reads TGTGCCAGCAGCCCGAGACAGGGCGCCTACGAGCAGTACTTC.

CDR3 sequence reads: CASSVRTDITPEAFF. In DNA form, the CDR3 reads TGTGCCAGCAGCGTAAGGACAGATATCACTCCTGAAGCTTTCTTT. The chain is built from TRBV9 and TRBJ1-1, with D possibly being TRBD1 (6 bases). This CDR3 region has 15 residues. The germline V gene has CDR1 SGDLS and CDR2 YYNGEE. The V gene lost 1 base and the J gene lost 6 bases, with 16 bases spanning the gap.

V and J are TRBV5-1 and TRBJ2-5; D might be TRBD1 (5 bases). The CDR3 is 16 amino acids. V lost 1 base to trimming and J lost 1 base, with 14 bases between them. In germline, CDR1 is SGHRS, CDR2 YFSETQ. Here the CDR3 reads CASSLMARAAQETQYF. The CDR3 DNA follows: TGCGCCAGCAGCTTGATGGCCAGGGCGGCCCAAGAGACCCAGTACTTC.

V usage is TRBV28 and J usage is TRBJ2-5; 11 nucleotides agree with TRBD1. The CDR3 totals 14 residues. The V gene end was trimmed by 6 bases and the J gene end by 6 bases; junction bases not matched to a gene: 6. Germline V lookup: CDR1 MDHEN, CDR2 SYDVKM. CDR3 amino acids: CASRGQGAVQTQYF. The DNA for the CDR3 is TGTGCCAGCAGAGGACAGGGGGCCGTCCAGACCCAGTACTTC.

The chain couples TRBV21-1 to TRBJ2-4; the tabulated D call, TRBD1, remains unverified against the DNA. TRBV21-1 has pseudogene status. This CDR3 comprises 16 residues. The CDR3 sequence is CASSNRGGCGKNIQYF. CDR3 nucleotides: TGTGCCAGCAGCAACCGAGGGGGTTGCGGAAAAAACATTCAGTACTTC.

CDR3 amino acids: CASSRSSGSTDEQFF. DNA of the CDR3: TGTGCCAGCAGCAGATCTAGCGGGAGTACGGATGAGCAGTTCTTC. The V gene is TRBV7-9, the J gene TRBJ2-1, with 10 nucleotides matching TRBD2. This CDR3 has 15 amino acids. CDR1 SEHNR and CDR2 FQNEAQ come from the germline V gene (reference sequence). J lost 8 bases, V lost 5 bases, and 9 bases had no gene match. Full variable domain (remainder filled in from reference TRBV7-9 and TRBJ2-1): DTGVSQNPRHKITKRGQNVTFRCDPISEHNRLYWYRQTLGQGPEFLTYFQNEAQLEKSRLLSDRFSAERPKGSFSTLEIQRTEQGDSAMYLCASSRSSGSTDEQFFGPGTRLTVL.